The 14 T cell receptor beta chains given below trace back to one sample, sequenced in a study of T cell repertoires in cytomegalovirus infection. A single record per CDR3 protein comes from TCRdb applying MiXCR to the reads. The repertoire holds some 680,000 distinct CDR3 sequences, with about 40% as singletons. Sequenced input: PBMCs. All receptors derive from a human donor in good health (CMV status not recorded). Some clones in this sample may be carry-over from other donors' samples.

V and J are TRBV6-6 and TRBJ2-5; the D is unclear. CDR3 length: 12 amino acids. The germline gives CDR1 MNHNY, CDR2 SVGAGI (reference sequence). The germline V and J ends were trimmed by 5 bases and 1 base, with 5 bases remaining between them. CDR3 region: CASSRLQETQYF. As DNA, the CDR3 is TGTGCCAGCAGTCGACTCCAAGAGACCCAGTACTTC.

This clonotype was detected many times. The CDR3 coding sequence is TGTGCCAGCAGTTTTCCCGGTCAGCCCCAGCATTTT. This translates into CASSFPGQPQHF. The V and J genes are TRBV28 and TRBJ1-5, with unresolved D. The CDR3 runs to 12 residues. The germline CDR1 and CDR2 sequences are MDHEN and SYDVKM. Trimming removed 3 bases from V and 6 bases from J, with 6 bases in between.

As DNA, the CDR3 is TGTGCCAGCAGCAATCCCACTGCGGACTTGTTCAGGAATGAGCAGTTCTTC. This translates into CASSNPTADLFRNEQFF. The gene calls are TRBV9 and TRBJ2-1, with a possible D match to TRBD2 (5 bases). The CDR3 loop spans 17 amino acids. The germline CDR1 and CDR2 sequences are SGDLS and YYNGEE. Deletions cut 4 bases from V and 7 bases from J, with 24 bases between.

The CDR3 region has the DNA TGTGCCAGCAGCAACTCACTAGCGGGAGTCGAGACCCAGTACTTC. Amino acid sequence: CASSNSLAGVETQYF. This chain links TRBV7-2 with TRBJ2-5; TRBD2 agrees at 11 bases. Germline V gives CDR1 SGHTA, CDR2 FQGNSA. The CDR3 length is 15 residues. J gave up 5 bases and V 5 bases, and 7 bases lay outside the gene matches. Full variable domain (outside the CDR3, taken from reference TRBV7-2 and TRBJ2-5): GAGVSQSPSNKVTEKGKDVELRCDPISGHTALYWYRQSLGQGLEFLIYFQGNSAPDKSGLPSDRFSAERTGGSVSTLTIQRTQQEDSAVYLCASSNSLAGVETQYFGPGTRLLVL.

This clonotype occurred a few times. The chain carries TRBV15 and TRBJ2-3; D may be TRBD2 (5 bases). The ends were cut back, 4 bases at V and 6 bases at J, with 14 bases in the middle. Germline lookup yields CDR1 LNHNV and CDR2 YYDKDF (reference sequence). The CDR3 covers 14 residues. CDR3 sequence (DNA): TGTGCCACCAGCACCGACGGACTGGAGGATACGCAGTATTTT. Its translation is CATSTDGLEDTQYF. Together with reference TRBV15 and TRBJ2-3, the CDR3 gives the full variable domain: DAMVIQNPRYQVTQFGKPVTLSCSQTLNHNVMYWYQQKSSQAPKLLFHYYDKDFNNEADTPDNFQSRRPNTSFCFLDIRSPGLGDTAMYLCATSTDGLEDTQYFGPGTRLTVL.

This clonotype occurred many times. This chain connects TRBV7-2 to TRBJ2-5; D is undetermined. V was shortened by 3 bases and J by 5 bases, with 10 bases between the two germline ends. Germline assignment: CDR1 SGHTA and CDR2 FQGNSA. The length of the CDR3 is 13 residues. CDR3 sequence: CASSFQRGETQYF. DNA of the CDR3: TGTGCCAGCAGCTTCCAACGAGGCGAGACCCAGTACTTC.

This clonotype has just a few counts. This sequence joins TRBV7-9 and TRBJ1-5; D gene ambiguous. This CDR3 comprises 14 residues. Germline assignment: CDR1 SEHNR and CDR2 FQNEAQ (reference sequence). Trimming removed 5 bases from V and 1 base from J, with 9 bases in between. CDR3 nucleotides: TGTGCCAGCAGCCCCCGGGAAAGCAATCAGCCCCAGCATTTT. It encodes CASSPRESNQPQHF.

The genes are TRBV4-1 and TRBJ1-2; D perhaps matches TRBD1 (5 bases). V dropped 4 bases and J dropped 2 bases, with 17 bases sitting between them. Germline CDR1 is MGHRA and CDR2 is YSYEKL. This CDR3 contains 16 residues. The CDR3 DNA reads TGCGCCAGCAGCCCCTCCGGGGCTCAACCGAACTATGGCTACACCTTC. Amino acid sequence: CASSPSGAQPNYGYTF.

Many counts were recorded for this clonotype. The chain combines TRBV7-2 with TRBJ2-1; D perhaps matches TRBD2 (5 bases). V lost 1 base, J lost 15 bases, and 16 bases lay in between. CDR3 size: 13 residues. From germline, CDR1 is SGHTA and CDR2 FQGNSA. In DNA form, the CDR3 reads TGTGCCAGCAGCTTAGTAGGTTCTAGAGGGCGGTTCTTC. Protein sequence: CASSLVGSRGRFF.

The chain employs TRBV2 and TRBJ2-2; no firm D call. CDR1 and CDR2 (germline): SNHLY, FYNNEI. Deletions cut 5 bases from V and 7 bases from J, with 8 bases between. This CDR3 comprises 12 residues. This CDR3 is CASSYGIGELFF. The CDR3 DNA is TGTGCCAGCAGTTACGGTATCGGGGAGCTGTTTTTT.

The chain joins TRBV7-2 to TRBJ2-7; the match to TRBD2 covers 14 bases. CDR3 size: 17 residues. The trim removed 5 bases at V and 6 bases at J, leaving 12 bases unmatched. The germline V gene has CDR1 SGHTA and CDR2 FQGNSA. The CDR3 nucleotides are TGTGCCAGCAGCCCTCAACCTGGGACTAGCGGGAGTCGCGAGCAGTACTTC. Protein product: CASSPQPGTSGSREQYF.

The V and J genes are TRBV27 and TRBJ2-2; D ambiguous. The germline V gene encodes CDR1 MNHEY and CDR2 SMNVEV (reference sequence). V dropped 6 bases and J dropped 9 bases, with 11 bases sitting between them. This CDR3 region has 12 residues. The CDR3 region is CASSQYPRELFF. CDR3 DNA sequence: TGTGCCAGCAGCCAATACCCTAGGGAGCTGTTTTTT.

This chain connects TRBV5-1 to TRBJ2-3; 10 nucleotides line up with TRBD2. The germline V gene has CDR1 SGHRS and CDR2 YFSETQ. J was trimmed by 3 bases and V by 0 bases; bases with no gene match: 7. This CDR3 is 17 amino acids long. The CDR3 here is CASSLAGLAVGTDTQYF. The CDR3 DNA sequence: TGCGCCAGCAGCTTGGCCGGACTAGCGGTCGGGACAGATACGCAGTATTTT.

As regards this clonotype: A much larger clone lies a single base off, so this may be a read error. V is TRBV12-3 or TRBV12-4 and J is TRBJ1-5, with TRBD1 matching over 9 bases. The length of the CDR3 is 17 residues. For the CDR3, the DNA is TGTGCCAGCAGTCCTGCAATGGGGACAGGGTTTAGCCAGCCCCAGCCTTTT. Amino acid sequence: CASSPAMGTGFSQPQPF.